Listed below are T cell receptor beta chains from one sample, sequenced in a study of blood T cell repertoires in COVID-19. Here immunoSEQ multiplex PCR was the method, and the copy in TCRdb shows in-frame clones only, minus some. The sample has tens of thousands of clones; approximately 82% are singletons. The sequenced material came from peripheral blood. These receptors originate from a human donor in a cohort sampled during active COVID-19. CDR3s include the opening cysteine and the closing phenylalanine or tryptophan. The order of the fields is J gene, clone size, V gene, D gene, CDR3 protein, CDR3 DNA. D genes are given only for firm matches. Where a row states a size, it is once, few, many or the class of an expanded clone; other rows omit it.

>TRBJ2-5|.|TRBV9|.
CASSTQGESETQYF
TGTGCCAGCAGCACACAGGGTGAATCAGAGACCCAGTACTTC
>TRBJ1-4|.|TRBV5-1|TRBD1
CASSPQTGQVEKLFF
TGCGCCAGCAGCCCCCAGACAGGGCAGGTTGAAAAACTGTTTTTT
>TRBJ2-1|.|TRBV2|.
CASLIGGSEQFF
TGTGCCAGCTTAATAGGAGGGAGCGAGCAGTTCTTC
>TRBJ1-2|.|TRBV5-1|.
CASSPREHNYGYTF
TGCGCCAGCAGCCCGCGGGAGCATAACTATGGCTACACCTTC
>TRBJ2-7|.|TRBV6-1|TRBD2
CASSGTSGAPLYEQYF
TGTGCCAGCAGTGGGACTAGCGGGGCTCCCCTCTACGAGCAGTACTTC
>TRBJ1-5|.|TRBV9|TRBD1
CASSVQGVNDQPQHF
TGTGCCAGCAGCGTTCAGGGGGTTAATGATCAGCCCCAGCATTTT
>TRBJ1-6|.|TRBV7-8|TRBD1
CASSQRQGAGSPLHF
TGTGCCAGCAGCCAGAGACAGGGGGCAGGGTCACCCCTCCACTTT
>TRBJ2-7|.|TRBV6-6|.
CASSYSGGDKSEQYF
TGTGCCAGCAGTTACTCCGGCGGGGATAAATCAGAGCAGTACTTC
>TRBJ2-7|.|TRBV3-1/TRBV3-2|.
CASSQVGYEQYF
TGTGCCAGCAGCCAAGTCGGCTACGAGCAGTACTTC
>TRBJ2-3|.|TRBV7-6|TRBD2
CASSRGLAESTDTQYF
TGTGCCAGCAGCCGGGGACTAGCGGAGAGCACAGATACGCAGTATTTT
>TRBJ1-2|.|TRBV7-3|TRBD1
CASGRTGGDGYTF
TGTGCCAGCGGAAGGACAGGGGGAGATGGCTACACCTTC
>TRBJ2-3|.|TRBV4-2|TRBD2
CASSLAGEDTQYF
TGTGCCAGCAGCCTAGCGGGGGAAGATACGCAGTATTTT
>TRBJ1-4|once|TRBV2|TRBD1
CASSVTGKREKLFF
TGTGCCAGCAGTGTGACAGGGAAACGCGAAAAACTGTTTTTT
>TRBJ2-3|.|TRBV27|.
CASSLGPGSDTQYF
TGTGCCAGCAGTCTTGGCCCAGGTTCGGATACGCAGTATTTT
>TRBJ2-3|.|TRBV5-1|TRBD2
CASRLAGAVDTQYF
TGCGCCAGTCGACTAGCGGGGGCCGTCGATACGCAGTATTTT
>TRBJ1-2|.|TRBV25-1|.
CASSESGGYGYTF
TGTGCCAGCAGTGAATCGGGGGGTTATGGCTACACCTTC
>TRBJ2-3|.|TRBV7-9|.
CASSLYRETDTQYF
TGTGCCAGCAGCCTATACAGGGAGACAGATACGCAGTATTTT
>TRBJ2-2|.|TRBV5-1|.
CASSIRQAGELFF
TGCGCCAGCAGCATACGACAGGCCGGGGAGCTGTTTTTT
>TRBJ2-7|.|TRBV3-1/TRBV3-2|TRBD1
CASSQALGTGAYEQYF
TGTGCCAGCAGCCAGGCGTTAGGGACAGGGGCCTACGAGCAGTACTTC
>TRBJ1-6|.|TRBV24-1|TRBD1
CATSDLPQGVTYSPLHF
TGTGCCACCAGTGATTTACCGCAGGGGGTAACCTATTCACCCCTCCACTTT
>TRBJ2-7|.|TRBV11-2|TRBD1
CASSLDFGQGTYEQYF
TGTGCCAGCAGCTTAGATTTCGGACAGGGAACATACGAGCAGTACTTC
>TRBJ1-2|.|TRBV5-1|.
CASSLQGSGYTF
TGCGCCAGCAGCCTACAGGGAAGTGGCTACACCTTC
>TRBJ1-2|.|TRBV21-1|.
CASSKGDRAYGYTF
TGTGCCAGCAGCAAGGGGGACAGGGCCTATGGCTACACCTTC
>TRBJ2-2|.|TRBV6-6|TRBD2
CASRGGTGELFF
TGTGCCAGCAGGGGGGGGACCGGGGAGCTGTTTTTT
>TRBJ1-5|.|TRBV9|TRBD1
CASTNRGCPLYSNQPQHF
TGTGCCAGCACTAACAGGGGGTGTCCCCTATATAGCAATCAGCCCCAGCATTTT